One and the same sample provided the 25 T cell receptor beta chains below, sequenced in a study of CD8 T cells in Susac syndrome. RNA totalling 0.5 to 1 ug underwent reverse transcription with random hexamers. One entry per CDR3 protein, called by TCRdb with MiXCR from the immunoSEQ multiplex PCR reads. Of around 130,000 distinct CDR3 sequences listed, around 94% were seen once; the top ten hold roughly 0.098%. Sequenced material: CD4+ T cells from PBMCs. All receptors derive from a human donor in good health.

The V and J genes are TRBV12-3 or TRBV12-4 and TRBJ2-4, with D perhaps matching TRBD2 (5 bases). Trimming removed 6 bases at V and 3 bases at J, with 15 bases between. The CDR3 is made up of 15 amino acids. The CDR3 protein is CASSQSGTLKNIQYF. In DNA form, the CDR3 reads TGTGCCAGCAGCCAAAGCGGTACTCTCAAAAACATTCAGTACTTC.

V usage is TRBV7-9 and J usage is TRBJ2-3; D is perhaps TRBD2 (5 bases). V gave up 5 bases and J gave up 1 base, with 13 bases separating them. Germline assignment: CDR1 SEHNR and CDR2 FQNEAQ (reference sequence). CDR3 length: 15 residues. CDR3 residues: CASSVAPGGTDTQYF. CDR3 nucleotides: TGTGCCAGCAGCGTGGCTCCCGGGGGCACAGATACGCAGTATTTT.

This chain links TRBV7-2 with TRBJ2-1; 7 positions match TRBD1. Trimming at V came to 10 bases and at J to 3 bases, leaving 6 bases not matched to a gene. The germline CDR1 and CDR2 sequences are SGHTA and FQGNSA. This CDR3 has 13 residues. For the CDR3, the DNA is TGTGCCACAACTAGGGACAGCTACAATGAGCAGTTCTTC. This gives the protein CATTRDSYNEQFF.

This chain connects TRBV5-6 to TRBJ2-5; 9 positions match TRBD2. Germline values: CDR1 SGHDT, CDR2 YYEEEE. The CDR3 contains 15 residues. J lost 5 bases, V lost 5 bases, and 10 bases had no gene match. The CDR3, as DNA: TGTGCCAGCAGTCGACTAGCGGAGACTCTGGAGACCCAGTACTTC. As protein: CASSRLAETLETQYF.

The genes are TRBV30 and TRBJ2-1, with D possibly TRBD1 on 6 matching bases. Germline V gene sequence: CDR1 GTSNPN, CDR2 SVGIG (reference sequence). The CDR3 runs to 15 residues. The V end lost 2 bases, the J end lost 8 bases, and 19 bases lay between the germline ends. DNA of the CDR3: TGTGCCTGGAGTCTCAGGGGATCCCTCCGGGATGAGCAGTTCTTC. Translating it yields CAWSLRGSLRDEQFF.

The chain has TRBV6-5 and TRBJ1-1; D gene unclear. Germline assignment: CDR1 MNHEY and CDR2 SVGAGI. This CDR3 region has 13 residues. Trimming shortened V by 4 bases and J by 0 bases, and 6 bases separated the two germline ends. CDR3 region: CASSSQLNTEAFF. The CDR3 bases are TGTGCCAGCAGTTCCCAATTGAACACTGAAGCTTTCTTT.

The CDR3: CARASVIYTGELFF. The CDR3 DNA reads TGTGCCAGGGCTAGCGTTATATACACCGGGGAGCTGTTTTTT. This rearrangement joins TRBV7-2 to TRBJ2-2, with D possibly TRBD2 on 6 matching bases. V shed 9 bases and J shed 3 bases, with 14 bases lying between them. This CDR3 is 14 amino acids long. Germline CDR1 is SGHTA and CDR2 is FQGNSA.

The rearrangement uses TRBV5-4 and TRBJ2-2, with a tentative D call TRBD2 (5 bases). V was clipped by 7 bases and J by 5 bases, with 9 bases between them. Germline V gene sequence: CDR1 SGHNT, CDR2 YYREEE (reference sequence). The length of the CDR3 is 12 residues. CDR3 amino acids: CASGGATGELFF. Written as DNA, the CDR3 is TGTGCCAGCGGAGGTGCGACCGGGGAGCTGTTTTTT.

The chain uses TRBV25-1 and TRBJ1-5, with 9 bases aligning to TRBD1. Unmatched junction bases numbered 4, after V lost 6 bases and J lost 7 bases. The CDR3 sequence is 13 residues long. Looked up from germline, CDR1 is MGHDK and CDR2 is SYGVNS. CDR3 region: CASSGQGKQPQHF. The CDR3 coding sequence is TGTGCCAGCAGCGGACAGGGGAAACAGCCCCAGCATTTT.

The genes are TRBV9 and TRBJ2-1; tentatively, D is TRBD2 (5 bases). This CDR3 has 13 amino acids. With 0 bases removed from V and 5 bases from J, the gap between germline ends came to 6 bases. Germline V gene lookup returns CDR1 SGDLS and CDR2 YYNGEE. The CDR3 sequence is CASSVGTHNEQFF. For the CDR3, the DNA is TGTGCCAGCAGCGTAGGGACTCACAATGAGCAGTTCTTC.

V gene TRBV19 combines with J gene TRBJ2-5; the match to TRBD1 covers 8 bases. The CDR3 covers 12 residues. After removal of 6 bases from V and 5 bases from J, the junction contained 2 bases not matched to a gene. CDR1 and CDR2 (germline): LNHDA, SQIVND (reference sequence). The CDR3 spells CASSRQGETQYF. CDR3 bases: TGTGCCAGTAGCAGACAGGGGGAGACCCAGTACTTC. The variable domain in full, with the rest retrieved from reference TRBV19 and TRBJ2-5, is DGGITQSPKYLFRKEGQNVTLSCEQNLNHDAMYWYRQDPGQGLRLIYYSQIVNDFQKGDIAEGYSVSREKKESFPLTVTSAQKNPTAFYLCASSRQGETQYFGPGTRLLVL.

The chain has TRBV29-1 and TRBJ2-1; TRBD2 agrees at 8 bases. V was clipped by 4 bases and J by 0 bases; unmatched bases: 8. This CDR3 has 16 amino acids. Germline V gene data show CDR1 as SQVTM and CDR2 as ANQGSEA. The CDR3 sequence: CSVGLALTTSYNEQFF. CDR3 DNA sequence: TGCAGCGTTGGACTAGCGCTCACTACCTCCTACAATGAGCAGTTCTTC.

The V gene is TRBV20-1, the J gene TRBJ2-1, with 8 positions matching TRBD1. This CDR3 region has 14 residues. The V gene end was trimmed by 3 bases and the J gene end by 1 base; junction bases not matched to a gene: 2. The germline CDR1 and CDR2 sequences are DFQATT and SNEGSKA (reference sequence). The CDR3 is CSARDRVSYNEQFF. The CDR3 nucleotides are TGCAGTGCTAGGGACAGGGTGTCCTACAATGAGCAGTTCTTC.

The chain is built from TRBV19 and TRBJ1-6; D is possibly TRBD1 (6 bases). The CDR3 loop spans 14 amino acids. Germline CDR1 is LNHDA and CDR2 is SQIVND (reference sequence). Trimming took 7 bases from V and 7 from J, leaving 14 bases between them. CDR3 residues: CASKEGVANSPLHF. In DNA, the CDR3 is TGTGCCAGTAAGGAGGGGGTAGCGAATTCACCCCTCCACTTT.

The CDR3 spells CSARALEEGTQHF. The DNA for the CDR3 is TGCAGTGCTAGAGCTTTGGAGGAAGGGACCCAGCATTTT. The genes are TRBV20-1 and TRBJ1-5; D call uncertain. Trimming stripped 1 base from V and 11 bases from J, with 15 bases between. Germline-derived CDR1 and CDR2 are DFQATT and SNEGSKA (reference sequence). This CDR3 spans 13 amino acids.

The J gene is TRBJ2-3, the V gene TRBV6-2 or TRBV6-3, with D uncertain. The V gene's germline CDR1 is MNHEY and CDR2 SVGEGT. The CDR3 length is 13 residues. V was trimmed by 7 bases and J by 0 bases, leaving 8 bases between them. The CDR3 coding sequence is TGTGCCAGCATCAAGGCGAGCACAGATACGCAGTATTTT. Translating it yields CASIKASTDTQYF.

V and J are TRBV7-2 and TRBJ1-1; a weak D match, TRBD1 (5 bases). This CDR3 comprises 14 residues. Trimming cost V 9 bases and J 1 base, with 15 bases left between them. The germline CDR1 and CDR2 sequences are SGHTA and FQGNSA. The DNA of the CDR3 is TGTGCCAGTCAGTCGGGACCGTCGAACACTGAAGCTTTCTTT. It specifies CASQSGPSNTEAFF.

V gene TRBV29-1 combines with J gene TRBJ2-5; D is perhaps TRBD2 (6 bases). V lost 2 bases and J lost 5, with 9 bases in between. This CDR3 contains 12 residues. Germline V gene lookup returns CDR1 SQVTM and CDR2 ANQGSEA. CDR3 amino acids: CSVEPGRETQYF. CDR3 DNA sequence: TGCAGCGTTGAACCGGGGAGGGAGACCCAGTACTTC.

The rearrangement joins TRBV6-2 or TRBV6-3 to TRBJ1-1, with a tentative D call TRBD1 (6 bases). Trimming removed 0 bases at V and 11 bases at J, with 13 bases between. The CDR3 spans 13 residues. Germline loops: CDR1 MNHEY, CDR2 SVGEGT. In DNA form, the CDR3 reads TGTGCCAGCAGTTACTCGAATGACAGGAGGGCTTTCTTT. Its protein product is CASSYSNDRRAFF.

The chain employs TRBV15 and TRBJ2-7, with D possibly matching TRBD1 (5 bases). The ends were cut back, 1 base at V and 3 bases at J, with 10 bases in the middle. The CDR3 sequence is 14 residues long. Germline CDR1 is LNHNV and CDR2 is YYDKDF (reference sequence). CDR3 nucleotide sequence: TGTGCCACCAGCAGAGGCCCAGGGAACTACGAGCAGTACTTC. This encodes CATSRGPGNYEQYF.

The chain employs TRBV28 and TRBJ2-5; TRBD2 matches at 8 bases. The CDR3 sequence is 16 residues long. Germline trimming cut 4 bases from V and 5 bases from J; bases unmatched to any gene: 12. The germline V gene encodes CDR1 MDHEN and CDR2 SYDVKM. CDR3 DNA: TGTGCCAGCAGTTGGACCAGCGGGAGTTATAGGGAGACCCAGTACTTC. It codes for CASSWTSGSYRETQYF.

The table lists this clonotype with a count of one. The chain carries TRBV20-1 and TRBJ2-1; 11 bases line up with TRBD2. Germline CDR1 is DFQATT and CDR2 is SNEGSKA (reference sequence). The CDR3 totals 11 residues. The junction had 3 bases not matched to a gene; V was cut back by 4 bases and J by 13 bases. The CDR3 DNA follows: TGCAGTGCTAAGGGACTAGCGGACCAGTTCTTC. Protein: CSAKGLADQFF.

This clonotype was observed a single time. J is TRBJ1-2 and V is TRBV4-1, with 8 positions matching TRBD1. CDR1 and CDR2 from the germline V gene are MGHRA and YSYEKL. The V gene end was trimmed by 4 bases and the J gene end by 2 bases; junction bases not matched to a gene: 6. The CDR3 consists of 15 residues. The CDR3 DNA reads TGCGCCAGCAGCCTGCCGGACAGGGAAAACTATGGCTACACCTTC. Its translation: CASSLPDRENYGYTF.

The chain links TRBV7-2 to TRBJ2-2; D gene uncertain. CDR3 length equals 15 residues. V lost 4 bases, J lost 2 bases, and 11 bases lay in between. The germline V gene encodes CDR1 SGHTA and CDR2 FQGNSA. The chain's CDR3 is CASSSQPGNTGELFF. CDR3 DNA: TGTGCCAGCAGCTCCCAGCCCGGAAACACCGGGGAGCTGTTTTTT.

This rearrangement joins TRBV5-6 to TRBJ2-7; no clear D gene. The CDR3 consists of 13 residues. Trimming cost V 1 base and J 0 bases, with 5 bases left between them. Per germline, CDR1 SGHDT and CDR2 YYEEEE. The CDR3 here is CASSLSSSYEQYF. CDR3 sequence (DNA): TGTGCCAGCAGCTTGTCCAGCTCCTACGAGCAGTACTTC. Based on the CDR3 plus reference TRBV5-6 and TRBJ2-7, the full variable domain is DAGVTQSPTHLIKTRGQQVTLRCSPKSGHDTVSWYQQALGQGPQFIFQYYEEEERQRGNFPDRFSGHQFPNYSSELNVNALLLGDSALYLCASSLSSSYEQYFGPGTRLTVT.